This T cell receptor beta chain was recovered during a study of T-cell memory formation after mild COVID-19. CDR1 and CDR2 from the germline V gene are LGHDT and YNNKEL (reference sequence). V gave up 1 base and J gave up 5 bases; unmatched junction bases: 2. CDR3 length: 14 residues. TCRdb used MiXCR to reprocess the 5' RACE reads, holding one entry per CDR3 protein. The sample gives some 490,000 distinct CDR3 sequences, 18% of which show up once; roughly an eighth is in the top ten. This sequence joins TRBV3-1 and TRBJ2-7; 10 bases are shared with TRBD1. Material for sequencing was PBMCs or a T cell subset sorted from them (not recorded which). The sequence was collected from an adult woman who had mild COVID-19 (a few samples of this study predate the infection). Cell type and time point are not known. The DNA for the CDR3 is TGTGCCAGCAGCCAAGTAGGGACAGGGGACGAGCAGTACTTC. Residues: CASSQVGTGDEQYF.